The 11 T cell receptor beta chains listed next were all sequenced from one sample in a study. TCRdb fed the RT-PCR reads into MiXCR, producing one record per CDR3 protein. The sample lists 550,000 to 750,000 distinct CDR3 sequences, 14% seen once, with around 3.3% in the top ten. Sequenced input: memory CD4+ T cells from blood. These receptors came from a female donor in good health, serving as a healthy control.

For the CDR3, the DNA is TGCAGTGCTAGAGGGACTTATAACACAGATACGCAGTATTTT. Residues: CSARGTYNTDTQYF. The chain is built from TRBV20-1 and TRBJ2-3, with TRBD2 as a possible D gene (5 bases). The CDR3 loop spans 14 amino acids. The V gene lost 1 base and the J gene lost 2 bases, with 10 bases spanning the gap. Germline V gene lookup returns CDR1 DFQATT and CDR2 SNEGSKA (reference sequence).

The chain links TRBV6-2 or TRBV6-3 to TRBJ2-3; D may be TRBD2 (5 bases). CDR1 and CDR2 (germline): MNHEY, SVGEGT. The CDR3 has 15 residues. V lost 5 bases and J lost 2, with 14 bases in between. The CDR3: CASSRPGIITDTQYF. In nucleotides, the CDR3 is TGTGCCAGCAGTAGACCGGGGATCATCACAGATACGCAGTATTTT.

This sequence joins TRBV6-1 and TRBJ1-5, with 7 positions matching TRBD1. V shed 7 bases, J shed 5 bases, and the junction held 11 bases outside the gene matches. Germline V CDR1 and CDR2: MNHNS, SASEGT. CDR3 length equals 15 residues. The CDR3 loop is CASTDLDRRDQPQHF. Written as DNA, the CDR3 is TGTGCCAGCACCGACCTGGACAGGAGGGATCAGCCCCAGCATTTT.

This clonotype has more than one count but fewer than ten. The chain employs TRBV5-6 and TRBJ2-7, with a tentative D call TRBD2 (5 bases). The germline CDR1 and CDR2 sequences are SGHDT and YYEEEE. CDR3 length: 16 residues. V was cut by 0 bases and J by 3 bases, with 16 bases left in between. CDR3 region: CASSLAGSGVGYEQYF. In DNA form, the CDR3 reads TGTGCCAGCAGCTTGGCGGGGTCCGGGGTTGGCTACGAGCAGTACTTC.

In this sample, this clonotype turned up many times. The rearrangement links TRBV10-3 to TRBJ2-1; 7 nucleotides match TRBD1. Germline-derived CDR1 and CDR2 are ENHRY and SYGVKD. The CDR3 runs to 14 residues. The V segment lost 2 bases and the J segment 4 bases; nucleotides outside the gene matches: 2. The CDR3 sequence is CAISEDRDYNEQFF. As DNA, the CDR3 is TGTGCCATCAGTGAGGACAGGGATTACAATGAGCAGTTCTTC.

This clonotype was seen ten or more times. The CDR3 is CASSVDPYQETQYF. CDR3 DNA: TGCGCCAGCAGCGTAGACCCCTACCAAGAGACCCAGTACTTC. V gene TRBV5-1 combines with J gene TRBJ2-5; D not certain. The CDR3 contains 14 residues. Trimming took 4 bases from V and 0 from J, leaving 10 bases between them. The germline gives CDR1 SGHRS, CDR2 YFSETQ.

This clonotype came up a few times. The chain has TRBV6-2 or TRBV6-3 and TRBJ2-7; 8 nucleotides match TRBD2. The germline V gene encodes CDR1 MNHEY and CDR2 SVGEGT. Trimming cost V 6 bases and J 1 base; bases outside gene matches: 5. The CDR3 extends over 14 amino acids. The CDR3 spells CASRGTGGSYEQYF. DNA for the CDR3: TGTGCCAGCAGAGGGACGGGAGGGTCCTACGAGCAGTACTTC.

The chain combines TRBV20-1 with TRBJ1-1, with D perhaps matching TRBD1 (5 bases). V shed 5 bases and J shed 4 bases, with 11 bases lying between them. This CDR3 is 12 amino acids long. Germline V gene data show CDR1 as DFQATT and CDR2 as SNEGSKA (reference sequence). CDR3 coding DNA: TGCAGTGCTCCATCAGGGACCACTGAAGCTTTCTTT. Protein: CSAPSGTTEAFF.

This clonotype was recorded a few times. This rearrangement joins TRBV10-1 to TRBJ2-1; weak D call: TRBD2 (6 bases). The CDR3 sequence is 15 residues long. Trimming cost V 6 bases and J 0 bases, with 12 bases left between them. Looked up from germline, CDR1 is WNHNN and CDR2 is SYGVQD (reference sequence). CDR3 nucleotides: TGCGCCAGCAGCACGGGAGCCGCCTCCTACAATGAGCAGTTCTTC. Amino acid sequence: CASSTGAASYNEQFF.

The chain joins TRBV4-3 to TRBJ1-3, with D perhaps TRBD1 (6 bases). V was clipped by 4 bases and J by 2 bases, with 18 bases between them. CDR1 is LGHNA, CDR2 YSLEER, per germline. The CDR3 loop spans 17 amino acids. CDR3 sequence (DNA): TGCGCCAGCAGCCGGGTGGCAGGGGTGAGCGCTGGAAACACCATATATTTT. It codes for CASSRVAGVSAGNTIYF.

This clonotype showed up just a few times. The V call is TRBV29-1, the J call TRBJ1-5; D is unclear. The CDR3 spans 15 residues. CDR1 and CDR2 from the germline V gene are SQVTM and ANQGSEA. V lost 6 bases to trimming and J lost 9 bases, with 24 bases between them. CDR3 coding DNA: TGCAGCGTCCCCCCCACCGGGTGGCGAAGACGGCCCCAGCATTTT. It codes for CSVPPTGWRRRPQHF.